This T cell receptor beta chain originates from a study of response to subunit inactivated influenza vaccine. Study-wide results and caveats: Every seasonal influenza vaccination brings in few new T cells, the authors suggested.

Trimming cost V 1 base and J 5 bases, with 11 bases left between them. This CDR3 is built from 14 residues. This clonotype was seen a few times. Its antigen is not known. TCRdb reprocessed the RT-PCR reads via MiXCR and lists one record per CDR3 protein. The sample shows about 700,000 distinct CDR3 sequences, over 11% of them seen only once. This sequence originates from a man aged 50 or older who received an inactivated influenza vaccine. Specimen: PBMCs from blood, collected less than 15 days before vaccination. The chain is built from TRBV12-3 or TRBV12-4 and TRBJ1-1, with D uncertain. CDR3 region: CASSLDRAGTEAFF. The CDR3 nucleotides are TGTGCCAGCAGTTTAGATAGGGCTGGGACTGAAGCTTTCTTT.